These 27 T cell receptor beta chains were sequenced from one sample in a study of naive and memory T cell subsets (dated by TCRdb to the late 2010s). Library creation used UMI-ligation and nested PCR. Data came from an Illumina MiSeq. To cover both TRBC1 and TRBC2, the beta constant-region primer consisted of an equimolar mix of two oligonucleotides. TCRdb took the public reads, trimmed them with fastp at Q25, ran MiXCR for clone calling and kept in-frame beta chains. One record per CDR3 amino acid sequence lists the most common genes and DNA. The sample contains 120,000 to 150,000 distinct CDR3 sequences, approximately 15% of them found a single time. The ten largest clones add up to roughly 0.13% of the sample. The sample taken for sequencing was naive CD4+ T cells from blood. Taken with the paper, the label for cell subset or site translates to: naive T cells, CD45RA high CD27+. The receptors were sampled from a human donor in good health.

This clonotype has only a few counts. The chain recombines TRBV7-3 with TRBJ2-7; TRBD1 might be the D (5 bases). The V end lost 1 base, the J end lost 5 bases, and 12 bases lay between the germline ends. Looked up from germline, CDR1 is SGHTA and CDR2 is FQGTGA. CDR3 size: 14 residues. The CDR3 sequence is CASSLSPGIDEQYF. CDR3 DNA sequence: TGTGCCAGCAGCTTAAGTCCAGGGATCGACGAGCAGTACTTC.

V gene TRBV12-3 or TRBV12-4 combines with J gene TRBJ2-5; 8 bases agree with TRBD1. The V segment lost 6 bases and the J segment 8 bases; nucleotides outside the gene matches: 11. CDR3 size: 14 residues. CDR3 DNA sequence: TGTGCCAGCAGACAGGGACAGGCGGAGGGAACCCAGTACTTC. As protein: CASRQGQAEGTQYF.

This chain connects TRBV10-3 to TRBJ2-7, with 9 bases lining up with TRBD1. Germline loops: CDR1 ENHRY, CDR2 SYGVKD. The J segment lost 9 bases and the V segment lost 0 bases, leaving 6 bases of the junction unmatched. The CDR3 is 14 amino acids. CDR3: CAISESTGGEGQYF. The CDR3 DNA reads as TGTGCCATCAGTGAGTCGACAGGGGGTGAAGGGCAGTACTTC.

This clonotype turned up a few times. This chain joins TRBV7-2 and TRBJ2-5, with D perhaps given as TRBD1 or TRBD2 (5 bases each). The CDR3 loop spans 14 amino acids. CDR1 and CDR2 from the germline V gene are SGHTA and FQGNSA. V lost 3 bases and J lost 5, with 13 bases in between. This chain's CDR3 is CASSFPLGVETQYF. The CDR3 DNA is TGTGCCAGCAGCTTTCCCCTGGGGGTGGAGACCCAGTACTTC.

Remarks on this clonotype: A much larger clone is a single base away; this may be a read error. This sequence joins TRBV7-2 and TRBJ1-5; 7 bases fit TRBD1. This CDR3 contains 15 residues. Per the germline V gene, CDR1 is SGHTA and CDR2 is FQGNSA. In nucleotides, the CDR3 is TGTGCCAGCAGCGCTTGGACAGGTGGAGATCAGCCCCGGCATTTT. It yields the protein CASSAWTGGDQPRHF.

This clonotype has only a few counts. The chain combines TRBV18 with TRBJ1-4; D ambiguous. The V gene lost 5 bases and the J gene lost 0 bases, with 10 bases spanning the gap. The CDR3 runs 15 residues. Germline V gene lookup returns CDR1 KGHSH and CDR2 LQKENI. This CDR3 is CASSSTEATNEKLFF. In DNA, the CDR3 is TGTGCCAGCTCATCGACCGAAGCAACTAATGAAAAACTGTTTTTT.

The sample holds a few counts of this clonotype. CDR3 bases: TGTGCCATCAGTGAGGCGATCGGAGGGCCTGTGACCGGGGAGCTGTTTTTT. Its translation: CAISEAIGGPVTGELFF. The chain links TRBV10-3 to TRBJ2-2, with D tentatively TRBD2 (6 bases). Looked up from germline, CDR1 is ENHRY and CDR2 is SYGVKD. The V end was cut by 2 bases, the J end by 5 bases, with 18 bases between. This CDR3 comprises 17 residues.

CDR3 residues: CASSRNRAGETQYF. The CDR3 DNA reads TGTGCCAGCAGCCGGAACAGGGCAGGAGAGACCCAGTACTTC. This chain links TRBV28 with TRBJ2-5, with D tentatively TRBD1 (6 bases). CDR1 MDHEN and CDR2 SYDVKM come from the germline V gene. V was cut by 6 bases and J by 4 bases, with 15 bases left in between. The CDR3 is 14 residues long.

This clonotype was observed a handful of times. The gene calls are TRBV4-1 and TRBJ2-7; 7 positions match TRBD2. Per germline, CDR1 MGHRA and CDR2 YSYEKL. Germline trimming cut 3 bases from V and 0 bases from J; bases unmatched to any gene: 5. The CDR3 sequence is 15 residues long. The CDR3 bases are TGCGCCAGCAGCCATCCAGCGGGAAGCTCCTACGAGCAGTACTTC. This codes for CASSHPAGSSYEQYF.

The J gene is TRBJ2-1, the V gene TRBV3-1; TRBD2 might be the D (5 bases). The CDR3 has 12 amino acids. V was pared by 3 bases and J by 15 bases, with 15 bases between. Germline CDR1 and CDR2: LGHDT and YNNKEL (reference sequence). The CDR3 region has the DNA TGTGCCAGCAGCCAGAAGGGCTTTCGGGGGTTCTTC. This sequence encodes CASSQKGFRGFF.

There are a few counts of this clonotype. The gene calls are TRBV5-1 and TRBJ2-1; D tentatively fits TRBD1 or TRBD2 (5 bases each). This CDR3 has 16 amino acids. The germline gives CDR1 SGHRS, CDR2 YFSETQ. Trimming took 2 bases from V and 3 from J, leaving 15 bases between them. CDR3 DNA: TGCGCCAGCAGCTTAGGGGAGACGAGCTTCTACAATGAGCAGTTCTTC. The encoded protein is CASSLGETSFYNEQFF. The full variable domain, rest sourced from reference TRBV5-1 and TRBJ2-1, is KAGVTQTPRYLIKTRGQQVTLSCSPISGHRSVSWYQQTPGQGLQFLFEYFSETQRNKGNFPGRFSGRQFSNSRSEMNVSTLELGDSALYLCASSLGETSFYNEQFFGPGTRLTVL.

This clonotype turned up a few times. The J gene is TRBJ1-3, the V gene TRBV20-1, with a tentative D call TRBD1 (6 bases). Trimming took off 1 base at V and 2 bases at J, with 12 bases between the two ends. The CDR3 length is 15 residues. Germline values: CDR1 DFQATT, CDR2 SNEGSKA (reference sequence). Here the CDR3 DNA reads TGCAGTGCTAGAGGTAGCAGGGGTGCTGGAAACACCATATATTTT. As protein: CSARGSRGAGNTIYF.

The genes are TRBV2 and TRBJ2-1; 8 nucleotides line up with TRBD1. After removal of 5 bases from V and 5 bases from J, the junction contained 8 bases not matched to a gene. The CDR3 is 15 residues long. Per the germline V gene, CDR1 is SNHLY and CDR2 is FYNNEI. CDR3 sequence reads: CASSNQGAAHNEQFF. In nucleotides, the CDR3 is TGTGCCAGCAGTAACCAGGGGGCGGCCCACAATGAGCAGTTCTTC.

This clonotype has only a few counts. The rearrangement joins TRBV28 to TRBJ2-7, with 9 bases fitting TRBD1. J lost 6 bases, V lost 7 bases, and 13 bases had no gene match. The CDR3 runs to 15 residues. Germline V gene sequence: CDR1 MDHEN, CDR2 SYDVKM. CDR3 amino acids: CASTPSGTGRSEQYF. DNA of the CDR3: TGTGCCAGCACGCCTTCCGGGACAGGGAGATCCGAGCAGTACTTC.

The rearrangement links TRBV24-1 to TRBJ2-1; TRBD1 matches at 9 bases. Trimming at V came to 5 bases and at J to 5 bases, leaving 9 bases not matched to a gene. From germline, CDR1 is KGHDR and CDR2 SFDVKD. CDR3 size: 16 residues. The CDR3 protein is CATSATRDREDNEQFF. In nucleotides, the CDR3 is TGTGCCACCAGTGCAACCAGGGACAGGGAAGACAATGAGCAGTTCTTC.

The J gene is TRBJ2-7, the V gene TRBV30; D is possibly TRBD1 (6 bases). Germline assignment: CDR1 GTSNPN and CDR2 SVGIG (reference sequence). V lost 2 bases and J 7 bases, leaving 15 bases between the germline ends. The CDR3 extends over 13 amino acids. Here the CDR3 reads CAWSSGDPLEQYF. For the CDR3, the DNA is TGTGCCTGGAGTTCAGGGGACCCCCTAGAGCAGTACTTC. Full variable domain (remainder filled in from reference TRBV30 and TRBJ2-7): SQTIHQWPATLVQPVGSPLSLECTVEGTSNPNLYWYRQAAGRGLQLLFYSVGIGQISSEVPQNLSASRPQDRQFILSSKKLLLSDSGFYLCAWSSGDPLEQYFGPGTRLTVT.

This clonotype was recorded a few times. This sequence joins TRBV25-1 and TRBJ1-2; 9 bases are shared with TRBD1. Unmatched junction bases numbered 4, after V lost 6 bases and J lost 8 bases. The germline gives CDR1 MGHDK, CDR2 SYGVNS. CDR3 length equals 12 residues. CDR3 sequence reads: CASRTGGKGYTF. The CDR3 DNA reads as TGTGCCAGCAGAACAGGGGGCAAGGGCTACACCTTC.

This clonotype has a count of ten or more. The rearrangement joins TRBV9 to TRBJ2-6; D is possibly TRBD1 or TRBD2 (6 bases each). Germline CDR1 reads SGDLS; CDR2 reads YYNGEE. V lost 0 bases, J lost 2 bases, and 15 bases lay in between. This CDR3 comprises 18 residues. The CDR3 is CASSVEGGLRAGANVLTF. CDR3 nucleotides: TGTGCCAGCAGCGTAGAGGGGGGCTTGAGAGCTGGGGCCAACGTCCTGACTTTC. Full variable domain (missing parts from reference TRBV9 and TRBJ2-6): DSGVTQTPKHLITATGQRVTLRCSPRSGDLSVYWYQQSLDQGLQFLIQYYNGEERAKGNILERFSAQQFPDLHSELNLSSLELGDSALYFCASSVEGGLRAGANVLTFGAGSRLTVL.

The chain links TRBV18 to TRBJ2-1; tentative D call: TRBD2 (6 bases). The CDR3 sequence is 17 residues long. Trimming removed 0 bases from V and 0 bases from J, with 12 bases in between. Germline lookup yields CDR1 KGHSH and CDR2 LQKENI. In nucleotides, the CDR3 is TGTGCCAGCTCACCACCCCTGGGGGGTCCCTCCTACAATGAGCAGTTCTTC. This encodes CASSPPLGGPSYNEQFF.

There are many counts of this clonotype. The CDR3 DNA reads TGTGCCAGCAGTTCAGGACGGGTCTCCTACGAGCAGTACTTC. It translates to CASSSGRVSYEQYF. This chain joins TRBV6-5 and TRBJ2-7; no clear D. CDR3 length: 14 amino acids. Germline V gene sequence: CDR1 MNHEY, CDR2 SVGAGI. V gave up 4 bases and J gave up 0 bases, with 10 bases separating them.

Only a few counts were recorded for this clonotype. The V call is TRBV30, the J call TRBJ1-4; D is possibly TRBD1 (5 bases). This CDR3 contains 14 residues. V was pared by 8 bases and J by 4 bases, with 17 bases between. CDR1 GTSNPN and CDR2 SVGIG come from the germline V gene (reference sequence). CDR3 residues: CATAEGRVNEKLFF. The CDR3 DNA reads as TGTGCCACAGCGGAGGGGAGGGTTAATGAAAAACTGTTTTTT.

There are a few counts of this clonotype. The chain has TRBV10-3 and TRBJ2-7; a weak D match, TRBD1 (6 bases). Trimming took 4 bases from V and 0 from J, leaving 19 bases between them. This CDR3 has 17 amino acids. Germline loops: CDR1 ENHRY, CDR2 SYGVKD. CDR3 sequence reads: CAISAPNRVTSSYEQYF. DNA for the CDR3: TGTGCCATCAGTGCCCCGAACAGGGTTACTAGCTCCTACGAGCAGTACTTC.

This clonotype was seen a few times. This chain joins TRBV6-5 and TRBJ2-7; D is unresolved. Germline assignment: CDR1 MNHEY and CDR2 SVGAGI. This CDR3 spans 15 amino acids. V gave up 0 bases and J gave up 0 bases, with 9 bases separating them. The CDR3 coding sequence is TGTGCCAGCAGTTACTCGAGAGGAAACTCCTACGAGCAGTACTTC. This sequence encodes CASSYSRGNSYEQYF.

The chain links TRBV29-1 to TRBJ1-2; 9 bases fit TRBD1. In germline, CDR1 is SQVTM, CDR2 ANQGSEA. The CDR3 spans 15 residues. After removal of 2 bases from V and 7 bases from J, the junction contained 11 bases not matched to a gene. CDR3 nucleotides: TGCAGCGTTGAAATTAGCGGGACAGGGTTAGGTGGCTACACCTTC. Protein product: CSVEISGTGLGGYTF. The variable domain in full, completed from reference TRBV29-1 and TRBJ1-2, reads SAVISQKPSRDICQRGTSLTIQCQVDSQVTMMFWYRQQPGQSLTLIATANQGSEATYESGFVIDKFPISRPNLTFSTLTVSNMSPEDSSIYLCSVEISGTGLGGYTFGSGTRLTVV.

This chain uses TRBV5-1 with TRBJ2-5; possibly TRBD2 for D (5 bases). V lost 6 bases, J lost 4 bases, and 16 bases lay in between. This CDR3 spans 14 amino acids. Germline values: CDR1 SGHRS, CDR2 YFSETQ. The DNA of the CDR3 is TGCGCCAGCATGAGGGTATTGGACGGAGAGACCCAGTACTTC. It is translated as CASMRVLDGETQYF.

This clonotype came up a few times. The V and J genes are TRBV5-1 and TRBJ2-7; 8 bases match TRBD1. CDR1 SGHRS and CDR2 YFSETQ come from the germline V gene. The V gene end was trimmed by 5 bases and the J gene end by 4 bases; junction bases not matched to a gene: 8. This CDR3 is 14 amino acids long. This CDR3 reads CASSSGTGTYEQYF. In DNA form, the CDR3 reads TGCGCCAGCAGTTCCGGGACAGGAACGTACGAGCAGTACTTC.

The chain employs TRBV20-1 and TRBJ2-1, with a tentative D call TRBD2 (5 bases). V was shortened by 6 bases and J by 6 bases, with 21 bases between the two germline ends. This CDR3 region has 15 residues. Germline V gives CDR1 DFQATT, CDR2 SNEGSKA (reference sequence). The CDR3 bases are TGCAGTGCCCCATTTAGTTGGATCGGGATCAATGAGCAGTTCTTC. Protein: CSAPFSWIGINEQFF.